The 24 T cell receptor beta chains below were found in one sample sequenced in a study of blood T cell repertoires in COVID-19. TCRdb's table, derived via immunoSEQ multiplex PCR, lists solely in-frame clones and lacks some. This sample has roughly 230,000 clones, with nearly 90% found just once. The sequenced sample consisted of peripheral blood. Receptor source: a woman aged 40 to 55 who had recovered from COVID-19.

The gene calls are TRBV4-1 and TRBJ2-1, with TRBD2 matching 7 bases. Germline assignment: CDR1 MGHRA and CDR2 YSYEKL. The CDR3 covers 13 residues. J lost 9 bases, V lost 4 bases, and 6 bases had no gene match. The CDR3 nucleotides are TGCGCCAGCAGCCTTGACTCGGGGGGTGAGCAGTTCTTC. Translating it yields CASSLDSGGEQFF.

CDR3 nucleotide sequence: TGTGCCAGCAGCCCTATCCGGGGGGCCTACAATGAGCAGTTCTTC. Encoded protein: CASSPIRGAYNEQFF. The chain couples TRBV7-9 to TRBJ2-1, with 7 bases fitting TRBD2. The ends lost 5 bases at V and 2 bases at J; junction bases unmatched: 6. There are 15 residues in the CDR3. Looked up from germline, CDR1 is SEHNR and CDR2 is FQNEAQ (reference sequence).

CDR3 DNA: TGTGCCATCAGTAAAGGGGACAGTGGTGTTGAAAAACTGTTTTTT. Its translation: CAISKGDSGVEKLFF. The chain is built from TRBV10-3 and TRBJ1-4; 7 positions match TRBD1. The CDR3 spans 15 residues. The trim removed 5 bases at V and 7 bases at J, leaving 10 bases unmatched. The germline V gene encodes CDR1 ENHRY and CDR2 SYGVKD.

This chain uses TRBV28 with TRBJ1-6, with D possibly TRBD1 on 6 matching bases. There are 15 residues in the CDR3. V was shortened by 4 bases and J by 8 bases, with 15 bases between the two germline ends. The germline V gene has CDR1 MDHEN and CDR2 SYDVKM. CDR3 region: CASSSSQGWDSPLHF. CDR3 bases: TGTGCCAGCAGTTCTTCTCAGGGGTGGGATTCACCCCTCCACTTT.

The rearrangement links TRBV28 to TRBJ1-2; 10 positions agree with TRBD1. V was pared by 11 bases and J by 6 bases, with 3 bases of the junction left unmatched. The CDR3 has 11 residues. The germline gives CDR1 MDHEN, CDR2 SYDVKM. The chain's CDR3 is CASGTGDGYTF. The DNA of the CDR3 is TGTGCCTCCGGGACAGGGGATGGCTACACCTTC.

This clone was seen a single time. The chain's CDR3 is CATAELAGVHEQYF. CDR3 nucleotides: TGTGCCACCGCGGAACTAGCGGGGGTCCACGAGCAGTACTTC. This sequence joins TRBV19 and TRBJ2-7; 11 bases align to TRBD2. This CDR3 contains 14 residues. CDR1 and CDR2 (germline): LNHDA, SQIVND (reference sequence). The V segment lost 10 bases and the J segment 5 bases; nucleotides outside the gene matches: 10.

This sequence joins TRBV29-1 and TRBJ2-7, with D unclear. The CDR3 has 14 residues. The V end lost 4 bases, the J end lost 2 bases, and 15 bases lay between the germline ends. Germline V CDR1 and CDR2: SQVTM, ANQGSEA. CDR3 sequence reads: CSVVVPERPYEQYV. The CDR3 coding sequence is TGCAGCGTTGTTGTTCCGGAGAGACCCTACGAGCAGTACGTC.

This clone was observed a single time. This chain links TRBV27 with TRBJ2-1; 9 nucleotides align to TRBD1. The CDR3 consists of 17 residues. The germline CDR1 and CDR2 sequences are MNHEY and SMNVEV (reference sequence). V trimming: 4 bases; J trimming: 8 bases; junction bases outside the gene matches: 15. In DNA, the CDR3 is TGTGCCAGCAGTTCCAACCCCGGGACAGGGCTTGGCGATGAGCAGTTCTTC. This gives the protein CASSSNPGTGLGDEQFF.

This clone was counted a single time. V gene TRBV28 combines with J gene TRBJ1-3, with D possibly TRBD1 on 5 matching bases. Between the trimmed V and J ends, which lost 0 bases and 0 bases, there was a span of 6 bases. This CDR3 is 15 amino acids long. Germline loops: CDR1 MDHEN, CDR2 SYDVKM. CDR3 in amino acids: CASSLWQGSGNTIYF. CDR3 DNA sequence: TGTGCCAGCAGTTTATGGCAGGGCTCTGGAAACACCATATATTTT.

The CDR3 region is CASSARQGGNTEAFF. For the CDR3, the DNA is TGTGCCAGCAGTGCAAGACAGGGAGGGAACACTGAAGCTTTCTTT. The chain is built from TRBV2 and TRBJ1-1; TRBD1 matches 7 bases. The CDR3 extends over 15 amino acids. The J segment lost 1 base and the V segment lost 4 bases, leaving 6 bases of the junction unmatched. The V gene's germline CDR1 is SNHLY and CDR2 FYNNEI. Filled out from reference TRBV2 and TRBJ1-1, the complete variable domain reads EPEVTQTPSHQVTQMGQEVILRCVPISNHLYFYWYRQILGQKVEFLVSFYNNEISEKSEIFDDQFSVERPDGSNFTLKIRSTKLEDSAMYFCASSARQGGNTEAFFGQGTRLTVV.

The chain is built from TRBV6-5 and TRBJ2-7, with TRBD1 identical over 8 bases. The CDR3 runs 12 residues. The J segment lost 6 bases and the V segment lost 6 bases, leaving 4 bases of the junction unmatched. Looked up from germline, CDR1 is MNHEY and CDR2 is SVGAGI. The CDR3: CASRTTGAEQYF. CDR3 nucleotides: TGTGCCAGCAGAACGACAGGGGCCGAGCAGTACTTC.

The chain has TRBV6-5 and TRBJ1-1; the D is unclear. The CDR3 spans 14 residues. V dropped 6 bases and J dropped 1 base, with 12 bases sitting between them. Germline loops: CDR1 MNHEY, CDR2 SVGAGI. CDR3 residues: CASRLGRSNTEAFF. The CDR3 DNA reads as TGTGCCAGCAGACTAGGACGGTCGAACACTGAAGCTTTCTTT.

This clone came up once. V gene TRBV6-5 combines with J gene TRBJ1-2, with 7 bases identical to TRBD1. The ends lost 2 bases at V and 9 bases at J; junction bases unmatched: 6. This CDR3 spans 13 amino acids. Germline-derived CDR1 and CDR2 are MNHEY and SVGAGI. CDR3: CASSYTWTGSYTF. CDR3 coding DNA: TGTGCCAGCAGTTACACCTGGACAGGTAGCTACACCTTC.

The CDR3 loop reads CASSFYSHEQYV. The CDR3 bases are TGTGCCAGCAGTTTTTATTCCCACGAGCAGTACGTC. The rearrangement uses TRBV27 and TRBJ2-7, with D unresolved. V lost 3 bases to trimming and J lost 5 bases, with 8 bases between them. This CDR3 has 12 amino acids. Germline CDR1 and CDR2: MNHEY and SMNVEV (reference sequence).

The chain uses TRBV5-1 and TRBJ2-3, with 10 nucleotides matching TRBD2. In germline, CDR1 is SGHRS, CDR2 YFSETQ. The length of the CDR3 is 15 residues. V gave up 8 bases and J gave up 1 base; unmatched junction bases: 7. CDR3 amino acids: CASQPGLAGTDTQYF. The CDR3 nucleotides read TGCGCCAGTCAACCCGGACTAGCGGGCACAGATACGCAGTATTTT. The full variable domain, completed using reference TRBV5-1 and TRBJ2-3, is KAGVTQTPRYLIKTRGQQVTLSCSPISGHRSVSWYQQTPGQGLQFLFEYFSETQRNKGNFPGRFSGRQFSNSRSEMNVSTLELGDSALYLCASQPGLAGTDTQYFGPGTRLTVL.

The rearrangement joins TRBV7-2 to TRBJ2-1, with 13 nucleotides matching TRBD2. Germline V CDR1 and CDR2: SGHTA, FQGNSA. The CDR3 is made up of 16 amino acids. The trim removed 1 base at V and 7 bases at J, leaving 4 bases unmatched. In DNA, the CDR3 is TGTGCCAGCAGCTTAGAGACTAGCGGGAGGACAAATGAGCAGTTCTTC. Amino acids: CASSLETSGRTNEQFF. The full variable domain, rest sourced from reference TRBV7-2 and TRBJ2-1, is GAGVSQSPSNKVTEKGKDVELRCDPISGHTALYWYRQSLGQGLEFLIYFQGNSAPDKSGLPSDRFSAERTGGSVSTLTIQRTQQEDSAVYLCASSLETSGRTNEQFFGPGTRLTVL.

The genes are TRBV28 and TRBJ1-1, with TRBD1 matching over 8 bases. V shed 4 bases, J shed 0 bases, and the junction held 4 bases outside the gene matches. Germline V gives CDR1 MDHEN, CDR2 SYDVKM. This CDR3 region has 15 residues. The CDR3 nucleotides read TGTGCCAGCAGTTGGACAGGGCGCCTGAACACTGAAGCTTTCTTT. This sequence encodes CASSWTGRLNTEAFF. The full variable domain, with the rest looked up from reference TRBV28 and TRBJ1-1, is DVKVTQSSRYLVKRTGEKVFLECVQDMDHENMFWYRQDPGLGLRLIYFSYDVKMKEKGDIPEGYSVSREKKERFSLILESASTNQTSMYLCASSWTGRLNTEAFFGQGTRLTVV.

The CDR3 is CASSLVGRGAAFF. CDR3 DNA sequence: TGTGCCAGCAGCTTGGTGGGGAGGGGAGCGGCTTTCTTT. V usage is TRBV5-6 and J usage is TRBJ1-1, with D perhaps matching TRBD1 (5 bases). The length of the CDR3 is 13 residues. In germline, CDR1 is SGHDT, CDR2 YYEEEE. Trimming shortened V by 0 bases and J by 11 bases, and 14 bases separated the two germline ends.

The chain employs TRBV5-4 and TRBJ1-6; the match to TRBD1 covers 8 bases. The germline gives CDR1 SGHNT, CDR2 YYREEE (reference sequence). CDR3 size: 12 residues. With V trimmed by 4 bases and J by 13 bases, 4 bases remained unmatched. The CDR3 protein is CASSLDRAPLHF. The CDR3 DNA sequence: TGTGCCAGCAGCCTGGACAGGGCCCCCCTCCACTTT.

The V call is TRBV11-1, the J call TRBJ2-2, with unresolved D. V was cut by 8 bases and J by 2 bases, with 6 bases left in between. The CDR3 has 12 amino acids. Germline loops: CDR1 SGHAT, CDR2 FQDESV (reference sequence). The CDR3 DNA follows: TGTGCCAGCCGAGCCAACACCGGGGAGCTGTTTTTT. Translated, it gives CASRANTGELFF.

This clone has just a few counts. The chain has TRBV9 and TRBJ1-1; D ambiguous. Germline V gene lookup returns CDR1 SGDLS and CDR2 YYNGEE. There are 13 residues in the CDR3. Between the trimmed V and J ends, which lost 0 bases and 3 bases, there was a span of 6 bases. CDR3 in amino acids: CASSVVGDTEAFF. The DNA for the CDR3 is TGTGCCAGCAGCGTAGTCGGGGACACTGAAGCTTTCTTT.

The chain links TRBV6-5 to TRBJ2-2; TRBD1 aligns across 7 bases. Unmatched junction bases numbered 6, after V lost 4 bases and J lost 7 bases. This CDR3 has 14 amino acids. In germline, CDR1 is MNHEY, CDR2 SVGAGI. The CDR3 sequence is CASSLGQAVGELFF. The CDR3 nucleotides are TGTGCCAGCAGTTTAGGACAGGCGGTCGGGGAGCTGTTTTTT.

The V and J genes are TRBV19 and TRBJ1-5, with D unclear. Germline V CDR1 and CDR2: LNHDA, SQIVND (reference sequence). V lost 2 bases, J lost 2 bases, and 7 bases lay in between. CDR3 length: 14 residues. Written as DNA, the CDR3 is TGTGCCAGTAGTATACCCGGGGGCAATCAGCCCCAGCATTTT. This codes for CASSIPGGNQPQHF.

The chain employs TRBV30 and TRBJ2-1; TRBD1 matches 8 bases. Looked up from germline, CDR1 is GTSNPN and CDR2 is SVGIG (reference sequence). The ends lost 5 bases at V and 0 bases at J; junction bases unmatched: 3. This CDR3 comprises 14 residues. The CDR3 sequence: CAWQTGGSYNEQFF. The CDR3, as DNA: TGTGCCTGGCAAACAGGGGGCTCCTACAATGAGCAGTTCTTC.